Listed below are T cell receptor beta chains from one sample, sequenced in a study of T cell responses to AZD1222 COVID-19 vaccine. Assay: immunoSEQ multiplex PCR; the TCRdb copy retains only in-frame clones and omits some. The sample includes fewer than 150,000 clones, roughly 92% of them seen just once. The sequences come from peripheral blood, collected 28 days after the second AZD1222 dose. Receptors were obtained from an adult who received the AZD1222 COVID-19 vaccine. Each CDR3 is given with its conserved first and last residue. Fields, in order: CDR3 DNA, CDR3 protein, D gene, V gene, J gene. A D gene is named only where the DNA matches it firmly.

TGCGCCAGCAGTCAATCGGACAGGGTCAACACTGAAGCTTTCTTT	CASSQSDRVNTEAFF	TRBD1	TRBV23-1	TRBJ1-1
TGTGCCAGTCAGAGGCCCCGGGACAGATGCCCGAGCTCCTACAATGAGCAGTTCTTC	CASQRPRDRCPSSYNEQFF	TRBD1	TRBV19	TRBJ2-1
TGTGCCAGCAGACAGGGGTTCACTGAAGCTTTCTTT	CASRQGFTEAFF	TRBD1	TRBV12-3/TRBV12-4	TRBJ1-1
TGTGCCAGTAGTATAGTAGAGGGGATGTTGGCTGAAGCTTTCTTT	CASSIVEGMLAEAFF	.	TRBV19	TRBJ1-1
TGTGCCAGCAGTCAGACAGGGAAGGTAGCCAAAAACATTCAGTACTTC	CASSQTGKVAKNIQYF	TRBD1	TRBV5-6	TRBJ2-4
TGTGCCAGCAGCCGGGACGGCACTAGCACAGATACGCAGTATTTT	CASSRDGTSTDTQYF	.	TRBV7-3	TRBJ2-3
TGTGCCAGCAGAGGGGACAGTGTAGCAGCTTTCTTT	CASRGDSVAAFF	TRBD1	TRBV2	TRBJ1-1
TGTGCCAGCAGTGAAGCACAAGGCGAAGAGCAGTTCTTC	CASSEAQGEEQFF	.	TRBV6-1	TRBJ2-1
TGTGCCAGCAGCGACCCTAACAGGGAAGCTTTCTTT	CASSDPNREAFF	.	TRBV3-1/TRBV3-2	TRBJ1-1
TGTGCCAGTAGTATACAGGAAACTTATGGCTACACCTTC	CASSIQETYGYTF	.	TRBV19	TRBJ1-2
TGTGCCAGCCGACCCGGGGAGCTGTTTTTT	CASRPGELFF	.	TRBV5-8	TRBJ2-2
TGTGCCAGCAGTTCGTTAGTAATTGGGCAAGAGACCCAGTACTTC	CASSSLVIGQETQYF	.	TRBV28	TRBJ2-5
TGCGCCAGCAGCTTTAGCGGGAGCGATAATGAGCAGTTCTTC	CASSFSGSDNEQFF	TRBD2	TRBV5-1	TRBJ2-1
TGTGCCAGCTCACCACCGGGGCTAGCGGCCGCCTACGAGCAGTACTTC	CASSPPGLAAAYEQYF	TRBD2	TRBV18	TRBJ2-7